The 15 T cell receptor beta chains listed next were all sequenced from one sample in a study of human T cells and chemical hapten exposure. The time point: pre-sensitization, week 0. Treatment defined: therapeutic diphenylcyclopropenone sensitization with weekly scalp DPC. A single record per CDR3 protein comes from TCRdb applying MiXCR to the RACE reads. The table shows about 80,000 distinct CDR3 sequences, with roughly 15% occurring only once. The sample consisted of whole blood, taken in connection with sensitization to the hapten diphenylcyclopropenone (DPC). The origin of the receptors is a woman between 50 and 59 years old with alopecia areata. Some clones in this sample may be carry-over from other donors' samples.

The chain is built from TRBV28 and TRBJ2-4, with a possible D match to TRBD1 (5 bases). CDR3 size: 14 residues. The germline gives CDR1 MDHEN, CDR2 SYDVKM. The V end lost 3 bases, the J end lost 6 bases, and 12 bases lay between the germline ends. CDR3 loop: CASSFRRGINIQYF. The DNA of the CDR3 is TGTGCCAGCAGTTTTCGTAGGGGCATAAACATTCAGTACTTC.

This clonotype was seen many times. The CDR3: CASSTYRGSAGNTIYF. CDR3 nucleotide sequence: TGTGCCAGTAGTACCTACAGGGGATCGGCAGGAAACACCATATATTTT. The genes are TRBV19 and TRBJ1-3; 7 nucleotides match TRBD1. V lost 4 bases, J lost 4 bases, and 10 bases stayed unmatched. CDR1 LNHDA and CDR2 SQIVND come from the germline V gene (reference sequence). The CDR3 consists of 16 residues.

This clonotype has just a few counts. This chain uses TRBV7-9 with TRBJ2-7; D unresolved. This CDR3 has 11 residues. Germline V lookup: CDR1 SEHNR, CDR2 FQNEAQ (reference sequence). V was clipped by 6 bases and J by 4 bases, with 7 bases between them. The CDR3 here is CASSYKYEQYF. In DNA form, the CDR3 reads TGTGCCAGCAGTTATAAGTACGAGCAGTACTTC. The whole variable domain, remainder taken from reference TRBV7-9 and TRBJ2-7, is DTGVSQNPRHKITKRGQNVTFRCDPISEHNRLYWYRQTLGQGPEFLTYFQNEAQLEKSRLLSDRFSAERPKGSFSTLEIQRTEQGDSAMYLCASSYKYEQYFGPGTRLTVT.

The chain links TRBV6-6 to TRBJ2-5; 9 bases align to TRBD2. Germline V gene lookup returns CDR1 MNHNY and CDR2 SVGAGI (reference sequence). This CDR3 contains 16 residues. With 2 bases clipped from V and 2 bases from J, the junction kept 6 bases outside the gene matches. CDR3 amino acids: CASSYPRLAGQETQYF. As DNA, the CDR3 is TGTGCCAGCAGTTACCCCCGGCTAGCGGGGCAAGAGACCCAGTACTTC.

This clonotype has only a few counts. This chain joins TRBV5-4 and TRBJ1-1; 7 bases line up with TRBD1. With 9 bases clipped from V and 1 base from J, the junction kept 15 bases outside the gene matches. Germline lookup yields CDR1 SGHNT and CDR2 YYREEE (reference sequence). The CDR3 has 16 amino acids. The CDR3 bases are TGTGCCACCTCTAGGTCGGGACAGTTAAAGAACACTGAAGCTTTCTTT. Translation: CATSRSGQLKNTEAFF. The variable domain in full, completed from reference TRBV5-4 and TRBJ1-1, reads ETGVTQSPTHLIKTRGQQVTLRCSSQSGHNTVSWYQQALGQGPQFIFQYYREEENGRGNFPPRFSGLQFPNYSSELNVNALELDDSALYLCATSRSGQLKNTEAFFGQGTRLTVV.

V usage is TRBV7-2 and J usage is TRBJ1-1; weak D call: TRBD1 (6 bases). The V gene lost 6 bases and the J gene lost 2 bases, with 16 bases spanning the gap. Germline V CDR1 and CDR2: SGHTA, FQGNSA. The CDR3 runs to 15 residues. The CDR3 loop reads CASSFTGSSNTEAFF. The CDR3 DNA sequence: TGTGCCAGCAGTTTTACAGGGAGCTCAAACACTGAAGCTTTCTTT.

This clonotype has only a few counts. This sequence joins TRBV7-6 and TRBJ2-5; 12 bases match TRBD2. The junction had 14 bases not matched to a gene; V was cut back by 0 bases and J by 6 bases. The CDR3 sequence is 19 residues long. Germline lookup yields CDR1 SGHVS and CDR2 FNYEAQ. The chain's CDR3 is CASSLAPSSGRAGMKTQYF. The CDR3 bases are TGTGCCAGCAGCTTAGCCCCCTCTAGCGGGAGGGCCGGTATGAAGACCCAGTACTTC.

The CDR3 loop is CASSRRTSGSYEQYF. The CDR3 DNA sequence: TGTGCCAGCAGCCGAAGGACTAGCGGATCCTACGAGCAGTACTTC. The rearrangement joins TRBV11-2 to TRBJ2-7; 10 bases agree with TRBD2. V lost 5 bases and J lost 1; bases outside the gene matches: 5. CDR3 size: 15 residues. In germline, CDR1 is SGHAT, CDR2 FQNNGV.

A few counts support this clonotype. In DNA, the CDR3 is TGTGCCAGCAGCCGAGGACTGAAAGAGACCCAGTACTTC. Protein: CASSRGLKETQYF. The chain has TRBV11-2 and TRBJ2-5; weak D call: TRBD2 (5 bases). This CDR3 region has 13 residues. The germline gives CDR1 SGHAT, CDR2 FQNNGV. Trimming left V 5 bases short and J 3 bases short, with 10 bases between.

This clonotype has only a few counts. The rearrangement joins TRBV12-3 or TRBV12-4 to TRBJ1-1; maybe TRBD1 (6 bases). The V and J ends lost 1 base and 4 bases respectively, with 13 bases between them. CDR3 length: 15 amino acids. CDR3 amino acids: CASSLGAGAGTEAFF. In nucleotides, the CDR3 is TGTGCCAGCAGTTTAGGTGCAGGGGCAGGCACTGAAGCTTTCTTT.

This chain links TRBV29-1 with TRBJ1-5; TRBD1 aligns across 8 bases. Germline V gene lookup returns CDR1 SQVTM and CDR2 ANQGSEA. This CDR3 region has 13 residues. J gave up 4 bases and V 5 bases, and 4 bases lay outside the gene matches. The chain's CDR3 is CSVLGQGNQPQHF. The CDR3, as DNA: TGCAGCGTTCTCGGACAGGGAAATCAGCCCCAGCATTTT.

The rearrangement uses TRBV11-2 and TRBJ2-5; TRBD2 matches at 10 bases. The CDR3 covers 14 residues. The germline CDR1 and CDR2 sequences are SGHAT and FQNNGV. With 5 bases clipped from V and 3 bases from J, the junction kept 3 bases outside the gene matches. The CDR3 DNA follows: TGTGCCAGCAGCCGTAGCGGGAGGAAAGAGACCCAGTACTTC. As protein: CASSRSGRKETQYF.

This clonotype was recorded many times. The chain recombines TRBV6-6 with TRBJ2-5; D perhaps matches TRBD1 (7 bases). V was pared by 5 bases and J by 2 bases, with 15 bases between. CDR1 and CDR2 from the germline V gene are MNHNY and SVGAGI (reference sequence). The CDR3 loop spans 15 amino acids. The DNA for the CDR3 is TGTGCCAGCAGTCCCTGGGCGGGACAGCAAGAGACCCAGTACTTC. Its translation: CASSPWAGQQETQYF.

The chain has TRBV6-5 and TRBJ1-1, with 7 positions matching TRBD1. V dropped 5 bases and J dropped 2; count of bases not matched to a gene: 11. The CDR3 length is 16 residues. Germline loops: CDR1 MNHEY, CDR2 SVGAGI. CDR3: CASSPPLGQINTEAFF. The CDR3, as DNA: TGTGCCAGCAGTCCTCCTTTGGGACAGATAAACACTGAAGCTTTCTTT.

CDR3 nucleotides: TGTGCCAGCAGACAACAGTTCCTCTTGGAGCAGTACTTC. Protein: CASRQQFLLEQYF. The chain uses TRBV28 and TRBJ2-7; the D is unclear. This CDR3 is 13 amino acids long. Trimming removed 6 bases at V and 7 bases at J, with 16 bases between. Germline V gene data show CDR1 as MDHEN and CDR2 as SYDVKM.